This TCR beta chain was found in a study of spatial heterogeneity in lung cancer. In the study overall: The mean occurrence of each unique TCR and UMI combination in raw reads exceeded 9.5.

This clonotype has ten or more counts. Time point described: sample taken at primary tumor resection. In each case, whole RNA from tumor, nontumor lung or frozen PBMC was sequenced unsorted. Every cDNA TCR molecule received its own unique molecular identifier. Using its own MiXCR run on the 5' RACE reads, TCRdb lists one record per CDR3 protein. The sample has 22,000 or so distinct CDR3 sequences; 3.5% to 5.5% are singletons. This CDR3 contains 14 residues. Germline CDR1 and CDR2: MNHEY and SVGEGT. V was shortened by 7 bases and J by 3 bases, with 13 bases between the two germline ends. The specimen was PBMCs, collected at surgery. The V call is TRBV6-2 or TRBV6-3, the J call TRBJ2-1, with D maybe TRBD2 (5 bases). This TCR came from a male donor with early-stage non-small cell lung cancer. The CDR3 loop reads CASTRAVNYNEQFF. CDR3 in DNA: TGTGCCAGCACCAGAGCGGTGAACTACAATGAGCAGTTCTTC.